This T cell receptor beta chain was captured in a study of blood T cell repertoires in COVID-19. The CDR3 sequence is 16 residues long. Germline V lookup: CDR1 MGHRA, CDR2 YSYEKL. V gave up 0 bases and J gave up 0 bases, with 6 bases separating them. This clone was observed a few times. Produced via immunoSEQ multiplex PCR; TCRdb's table is partial and in-frame only. The sample lists some 320,000 clones, 90% seen once, with 2% to 3% in the top ten. This clonotype originated in a man between 60 and 70 years old who had recovered from COVID-19. The chain is built from TRBV4-1 and TRBJ2-6; tentatively, D is TRBD1 (5 bases). The specimen was PBMCs or T cells enriched from blood (not recorded which). The CDR3 here is CASSQDTGSGANVLTF. CDR3 in DNA: TGCGCCAGCAGCCAAGATACAGGCTCTGGGGCCAACGTCCTGACTTTC.